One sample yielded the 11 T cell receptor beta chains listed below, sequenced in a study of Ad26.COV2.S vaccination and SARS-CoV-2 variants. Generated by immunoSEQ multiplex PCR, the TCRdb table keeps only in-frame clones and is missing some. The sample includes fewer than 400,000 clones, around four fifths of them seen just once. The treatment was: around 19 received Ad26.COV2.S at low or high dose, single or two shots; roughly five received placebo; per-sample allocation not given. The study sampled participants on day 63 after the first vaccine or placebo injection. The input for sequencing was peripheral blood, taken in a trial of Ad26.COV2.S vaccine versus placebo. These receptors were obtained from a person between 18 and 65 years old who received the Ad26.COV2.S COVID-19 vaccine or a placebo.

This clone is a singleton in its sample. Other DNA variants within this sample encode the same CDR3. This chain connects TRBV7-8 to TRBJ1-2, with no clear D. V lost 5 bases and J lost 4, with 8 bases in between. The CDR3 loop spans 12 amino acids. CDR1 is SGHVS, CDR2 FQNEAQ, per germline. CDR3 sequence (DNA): TGTGCCAGCAGCCAGACGGGCTATGGCTACACCTTC. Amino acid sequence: CASSQTGYGYTF.

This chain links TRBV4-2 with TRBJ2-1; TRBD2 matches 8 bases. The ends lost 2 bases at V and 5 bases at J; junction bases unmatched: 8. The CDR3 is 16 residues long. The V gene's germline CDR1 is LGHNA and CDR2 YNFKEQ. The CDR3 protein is CASSQLGGGPHNEQFF. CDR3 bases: TGTGCCAGCAGCCAATTAGGCGGGGGGCCCCACAATGAGCAGTTCTTC.

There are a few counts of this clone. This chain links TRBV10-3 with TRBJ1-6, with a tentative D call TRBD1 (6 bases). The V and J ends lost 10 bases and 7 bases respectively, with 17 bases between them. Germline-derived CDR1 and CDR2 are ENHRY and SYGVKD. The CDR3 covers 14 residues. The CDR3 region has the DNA TGTGCCACCACCTTACAGGGAGAAAATTCACCCCTCCACTTT. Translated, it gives CATTLQGENSPLHF.

The CDR3 is CASSRTGQGISYEQYF. CDR3 sequence (DNA): TGCGCCAGCAGCCGAACTGGACAGGGGATATCCTACGAGCAGTACTTC. The chain is built from TRBV5-1 and TRBJ2-7; 9 bases are shared with TRBD1. Germline V lookup: CDR1 SGHRS, CDR2 YFSETQ. The CDR3 totals 16 residues. The junction had 9 bases not matched to a gene; V was cut back by 4 bases and J by 1 base. The full variable domain, completed using reference TRBV5-1 and TRBJ2-7, is KAGVTQTPRYLIKTRGQQVTLSCSPISGHRSVSWYQQTPGQGLQFLFEYFSETQRNKGNFPGRFSGRQFSNSRSEMNVSTLELGDSALYLCASSRTGQGISYEQYFGPGTRLTVT.

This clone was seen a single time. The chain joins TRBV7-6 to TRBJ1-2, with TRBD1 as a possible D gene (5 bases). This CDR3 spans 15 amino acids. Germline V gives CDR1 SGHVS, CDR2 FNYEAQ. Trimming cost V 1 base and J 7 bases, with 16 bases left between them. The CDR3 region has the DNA TGTGCCAGCAGCTTAGAAGGGCAGGGTCTCTCTGGCTACACCTTC. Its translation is CASSLEGQGLSGYTF.

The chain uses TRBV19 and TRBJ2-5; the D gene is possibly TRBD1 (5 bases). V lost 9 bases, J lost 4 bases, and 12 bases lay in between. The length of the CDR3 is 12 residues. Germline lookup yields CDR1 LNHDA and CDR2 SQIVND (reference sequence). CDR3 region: CARSRARETQYF. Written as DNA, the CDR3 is TGTGCCAGGAGCAGGGCCAGAGAGACCCAGTACTTC.

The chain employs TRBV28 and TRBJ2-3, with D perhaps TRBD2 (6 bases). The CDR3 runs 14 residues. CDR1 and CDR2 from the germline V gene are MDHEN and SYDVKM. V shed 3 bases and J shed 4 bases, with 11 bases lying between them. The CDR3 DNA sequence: TGTGCCAGCAGTTTTGTCTCTAGCGCAGATACGCAGTATTTT. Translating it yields CASSFVSSADTQYF. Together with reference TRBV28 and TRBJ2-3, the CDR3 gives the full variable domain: DVKVTQSSRYLVKRTGEKVFLECVQDMDHENMFWYRQDPGLGLRLIYFSYDVKMKEKGDIPEGYSVSREKKERFSLILESASTNQTSMYLCASSFVSSADTQYFGPGTRLTVL.

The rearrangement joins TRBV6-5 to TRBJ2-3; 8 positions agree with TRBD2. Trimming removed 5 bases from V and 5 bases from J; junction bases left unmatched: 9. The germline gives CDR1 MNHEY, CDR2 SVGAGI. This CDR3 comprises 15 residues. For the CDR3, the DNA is TGTGCCAGCAGTACACGGGGGGGCCGTGGAGATACGCAGTATTTT. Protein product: CASSTRGGRGDTQYF.

CDR3: CASSIGGEETQYF. As DNA, the CDR3 is TGTGCCAGCAGTATAGGGGGCGAAGAGACCCAGTACTTC. V gene TRBV27 combines with J gene TRBJ2-5; 7 nucleotides agree with TRBD1. CDR3 size: 13 residues. With V trimmed by 5 bases and J by 3 bases, 3 bases remained unmatched. CDR1 and CDR2 from the germline V gene are MNHEY and SMNVEV (reference sequence).

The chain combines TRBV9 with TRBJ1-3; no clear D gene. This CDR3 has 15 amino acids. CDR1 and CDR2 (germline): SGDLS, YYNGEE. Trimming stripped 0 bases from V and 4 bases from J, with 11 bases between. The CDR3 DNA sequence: TGTGCCAGCAGCGTAGATGAGGTTGTGGGAAACACCATATATTTT. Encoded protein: CASSVDEVVGNTIYF.

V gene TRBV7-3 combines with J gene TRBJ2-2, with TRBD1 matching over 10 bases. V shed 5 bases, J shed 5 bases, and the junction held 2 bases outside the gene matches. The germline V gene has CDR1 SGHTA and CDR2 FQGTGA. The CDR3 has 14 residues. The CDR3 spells CASSTGQGTGELFF. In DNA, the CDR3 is TGTGCCAGCAGCACGGGACAGGGGACCGGGGAGCTGTTTTTT.